These T cell receptor beta chains were read from a single sample in a study of blood T cell repertoires in COVID-19. This table comes from immunoSEQ multiplex PCR, and its TCRdb copy is limited to in-frame clones, with some not included. Of under 200,000 clones in the sample, 70% to 90% are singletons; the top ten hold around a fifth. Material: peripheral blood. Receptors originate from a man between 60 and 75 years old with active or convalescent COVID-19. CDR3s include the opening cysteine and the closing phenylalanine or tryptophan. A D gene is named only where the DNA matches it firmly. Clone size is shown for a subset of rows, as once, few, many or a class of expanded clone.

v_call,clone_size,d_call,j_call,cdr3_nt,cdr3_aa
TRBV5-1,NA,TRBD1,TRBJ1-1,TGCGCCAGCAGCTCAGGGACAGGTAGCACTGAAGCTTTCTTT,CASSSGTGSTEAFF
TRBV24-1,once,NA,TRBJ2-2,TGTGCCACCAGTCGAGGCAGCGGGGAGCTGTTTTTT,CATSRGSGELFF
TRBV11-3,NA,TRBD1,TRBJ2-1,TGTGCCAGCAGCTTCCGACAGGGGACCTACAATGAGCAGTTCTTC,CASSFRQGTYNEQFF
TRBV7-9,NA,TRBD1,TRBJ1-1,TGTGCCAGCAGCTATTCGACAGGGGTTAACACTGAAGCTTTCTTT,CASSYSTGVNTEAFF
TRBV29-1,NA,NA,TRBJ2-5,TGCAGCGTTGCCGTGCAGTGGCAAGAGACCCAGTACTTC,CSVAVQWQETQYF
TRBV5-4,NA,TRBD2,TRBJ2-5,TGTGCCAGCAGCTCTAGCGGGGGGGCAGGAGGGGAGACCCAGTACTTC,CASSSSGGAGGETQYF
TRBV12-3/TRBV12-4,NA,NA,TRBJ1-5,TGTGCCAGCAGTTCATGGAGTCAGCCCCAGCATTTT,CASSSWSQPQHF
TRBV19,once,NA,TRBJ2-3,TGTGCCAGTAGTATGACACCCACTAGCACAGATACGCAGTATTTT,CASSMTPTSTDTQYF
TRBV5-1,NA,TRBD1,TRBJ1-2,TGCGCCAGCAGTACCGGACAGGGAAGGAACTATGGCTACACCTTC,CASSTGQGRNYGYTF
TRBV7-6,NA,NA,TRBJ2-5,TGTGCCAGCAGCTCATTATACAGAGAGAAGTTTGAGACCCAGTACTTC,CASSSLYREKFETQYF
TRBV3-1/TRBV3-2,NA,TRBD2,TRBJ2-5,TGTGCCAGCAGCCAGGGCATAGGACTAGCGGGGGGAGGGGAGACCCAGTACTTC,CASSQGIGLAGGGETQYF
TRBV19,NA,TRBD1,TRBJ1-2,TGTGCCAGTACACCAGGGGGGAGCGGCTACACCTTC,CASTPGGSGYTF
TRBV27,NA,NA,TRBJ2-5,TGTGCCAGCTGTTTTTGGGGGGTTGAAGAGACCCAGTACTTC,CASCFWGVEETQYF
TRBV7-2,few,TRBD2,TRBJ2-1,TGTGCCAGCAGCTTAGAGGGCGGGGGGCCGCCCTACAATGAGCAGTTCTTC,CASSLEGGGPPYNEQFF
TRBV11-2,NA,NA,TRBJ1-1,TGTGCCAGCAGCCCCGAGTTATCAGAAGCTTTCTTT,CASSPELSEAFF
TRBV19,NA,NA,TRBJ1-1,TGTGCCAGTAGCCAACAGGGTCGGGACACTGAAGCTTTCTTT,CASSQQGRDTEAFF
TRBV18,NA,NA,TRBJ2-7,TGTGCCAGCTCACCACTGGGGGCAAGCTCCTACGAGCAGTACTTC,CASSPLGASSYEQYF
TRBV6-5,NA,TRBD1,TRBJ1-3,TGTGCCAGCAGGGGACAGGGGGCGGAGGGAAACACCATATATTTT,CASRGQGAEGNTIYF
TRBV12-3/TRBV12-4,NA,NA,TRBJ1-2,TGTGCCAGCAGTTGGGGGGGTGGCTATGGCTACACCTTC,CASSWGGGYGYTF
TRBV6-5,NA,TRBD2,TRBJ2-7,TGTGCCAGCAGTCCGGTGGGGGGGTCCTACGAGCAGTACTTC,CASSPVGGSYEQYF
TRBV5-1,NA,TRBD2,TRBJ2-3,TGCGCCAGCAGCTCGGCCCGGGGCGGGGGGGCCATTGAAGATACGCAGTATTTT,CASSSARGGGAIEDTQYF
TRBV5-1,NA,TRBD2,TRBJ2-1,TGCGCCAGCAGCTTGGTAGTAGCGGGGGCCAATGAGCAGTTCTTC,CASSLVVAGANEQFF
TRBV25-1,NA,NA,TRBJ2-7,TGTGCCAGCAGCACAGGCTACGAGCAGTACTTC,CASSTGYEQYF
TRBV2,NA,NA,TRBJ1-2,TGTGCCAGCAGCTCGGACAGCCGGAGCGGTGGCTACACCTTC,CASSSDSRSGGYTF
TRBV30,NA,NA,TRBJ1-2,TGTGCCTGGAGTGTAAAGGGGATCCCAGGGGGCTACACCTTC,CAWSVKGIPGGYTF
TRBV5-6,once,TRBD2,TRBJ2-5,TGTGCCAGCAAGCGGGACGACCAAGAGACCCAGTACTTC,CASKRDDQETQYF